The 32 T cell receptor beta chains presented below share a single source sample, sequenced in a study of blood T cell repertoires in COVID-19. Libraries were prepared by immunoSEQ multiplex PCR; TCRdb keeps only in-frame clonotypes and omits some of them. The table shows 120,000 or so clones, with 70% to 90% occurring only once. Sequencing was done on a sample of peripheral blood. These receptors were obtained from a woman aged 55-75 years with acute or convalescent COVID-19.

This clone was counted a single time. The V call is TRBV5-1, the J call TRBJ1-1; D ambiguous. The germline gives CDR1 SGHRS, CDR2 YFSETQ. The CDR3 has 15 residues. The V and J ends lost 4 bases and 6 bases respectively, with 19 bases between them. The CDR3 region is CASSAESQSGAEAFF. The CDR3 region has the DNA TGCGCCAGCAGCGCGGAGTCGCAAAGCGGCGCTGAAGCTTTCTTT. The variable domain in full, completed from reference TRBV5-1 and TRBJ1-1, reads KAGVTQTPRYLIKTRGQQVTLSCSPISGHRSVSWYQQTPGQGLQFLFEYFSETQRNKGNFPGRFSGRQFSNSRSEMNVSTLELGDSALYLCASSAESQSGAEAFFGQGTRLTVV.

The V gene is TRBV7-2, the J gene TRBJ1-2; TRBD1 might be the D (6 bases). The CDR3 contains 15 residues. Germline V CDR1 and CDR2: SGHTA, FQGNSA. Trimming pared 6 bases from V and 2 bases from J, leaving 16 bases between. CDR3: CASSSARGQNYGYTF. CDR3 in DNA: TGTGCCAGCAGTTCCGCGAGAGGACAGAACTATGGCTACACCTTC.

In DNA, the CDR3 is TGTGCCAGCAGCCCCGCGGGGGACCGCGGAGCTTTCTTT. It specifies CASSPAGDRGAFF. This chain links TRBV11-3 with TRBJ1-1, with TRBD1 as a possible D gene (5 bases). From germline, CDR1 is SGHNT and CDR2 YENEEA. V was shortened by 5 bases and J by 10 bases, with 17 bases between the two germline ends. This CDR3 is built from 13 residues.

This clone has more than one count but fewer than ten. The chain recombines TRBV10-3 with TRBJ1-1, with 7 bases matching TRBD1. CDR3 length: 14 residues. Germline loops: CDR1 ENHRY, CDR2 SYGVKD. V lost 3 bases and J lost 3; bases outside the gene matches: 4. CDR3 in DNA: TGTGCCATCAGTGAAGTACAGGGGCACACTGAAGCTTTCTTT. Encoded protein: CAISEVQGHTEAFF.

The chain carries TRBV7-9 and TRBJ1-1; a weak D match, TRBD1 (5 bases). CDR1 SEHNR and CDR2 FQNEAQ come from the germline V gene (reference sequence). V gave up 2 bases and J gave up 8 bases, with 6 bases separating them. CDR3 size: 11 residues. The CDR3 nucleotides read TGTGCCAGCAGCTTAACAGGAGAAGCTTTCTTT. Protein sequence: CASSLTGEAFF.

This clone was observed a handful of times. The V call is TRBV27, the J call TRBJ2-6; D unclear. Germline values: CDR1 MNHEY, CDR2 SMNVEV (reference sequence). V lost 5 bases, J lost 0 bases, and 26 bases lay in between. This CDR3 is 21 amino acids long. As DNA, the CDR3 is TGTGCCAGCAGTCCTGGCTTTTCTTTTCAGGCGATCTCCTCTGGGGCCAACGTCCTGACTTTC. Translated: CASSPGFSFQAISSGANVLTF.

The J gene is TRBJ2-7, the V gene TRBV19, with 7 bases matching TRBD1. Germline assignment: CDR1 LNHDA and CDR2 SQIVND (reference sequence). Germline trimming cut 3 bases from V and 3 bases from J; bases unmatched to any gene: 5. CDR3 length: 14 residues. CDR3 protein: CASSITAGGYEQYF. CDR3 nucleotides: TGTGCCAGTAGTATTACCGCAGGGGGCTACGAGCAGTACTTC.

V is TRBV11-2 and J is TRBJ2-2, with D unresolved. This CDR3 is 14 amino acids long. V was pared by 2 bases and J by 5 bases, with 9 bases between. Germline V gives CDR1 SGHAT, CDR2 FQNNGV. The CDR3 here is CASSLNRATGELFF. In DNA form, the CDR3 reads TGTGCCAGCAGCTTAAACCGAGCGACCGGGGAGCTGTTTTTT.

This clone was observed a single time. V is TRBV7-2 and J is TRBJ2-1; D is undetermined. Germline assignment: CDR1 SGHTA and CDR2 FQGNSA. Deletions cut 4 bases from V and 7 bases from J, with 11 bases between. This CDR3 has 13 amino acids. The CDR3 loop reads CASSWRPINEQFF. The DNA for the CDR3 is TGTGCCAGCAGCTGGAGACCCATTAATGAGCAGTTCTTC.

The rearrangement uses TRBV2 and TRBJ2-3; 11 bases are a match to TRBD1. Germline CDR1 reads SNHLY; CDR2 reads FYNNEI. The CDR3 totals 16 residues. Trimming at V came to 6 bases and at J to 4 bases, leaving 9 bases not matched to a gene. For the CDR3, the DNA is TGTGCCAGCAGAGCCCCCGGACAGGGGGCGGCAGATACGCAGTATTTT. This gives the protein CASRAPGQGAADTQYF.

This clone has a handful of counts. The chain recombines TRBV7-3 with TRBJ1-1; no clear D. V was cut by 2 bases and J by 0 bases, with 7 bases left in between. This CDR3 has 14 residues. Germline-derived CDR1 and CDR2 are SGHTA and FQGTGA. The CDR3 sequence is CASSLDNLNTEAFF. The CDR3 DNA reads as TGTGCCAGCAGCTTAGATAACTTGAACACTGAAGCTTTCTTT.

A remark on this clone: At one end the junction does not follow the germline gene, possibly because of a read error. The chain joins TRBV7-7 to TRBJ1-3; D is uncertain. CDR1 is SSHAT, CDR2 FNYEAQ, per germline (reference sequence). The CDR3 has 16 residues. CDR3 sequence: CASSPGVTSSGNTIYF. In DNA form, the CDR3 reads TGTGCTAGCAGCCCCGGAGTCACATCCTCTGGAAACACCATATATTTT.

The chain couples TRBV28 to TRBJ1-4; 8 bases are shared with TRBD1. The CDR3 contains 15 residues. The V and J ends lost 2 bases and 3 bases, in that order; junction bases with no gene match: 2. Germline CDR1 and CDR2: MDHEN and SYDVKM. The CDR3 coding sequence is TGTGCCAGCAGTTTAAGGACAGGGCCTAATGAAAAACTGTTTTTT. Translated, it gives CASSLRTGPNEKLFF.

This sequence joins TRBV28 and TRBJ2-7; 9 nucleotides agree with TRBD2. This CDR3 region has 16 residues. From germline, CDR1 is MDHEN and CDR2 SYDVKM. V shed 2 bases, J shed 3 bases, and the junction held 8 bases outside the gene matches. The CDR3 sequence: CASSLIVLAGNYEQYF. CDR3 nucleotides: TGTGCCAGCAGTTTAATTGTGCTAGCGGGAAACTACGAGCAGTACTTC. The complete variable domain, with remaining parts taken from reference TRBV28 and TRBJ2-7, reads DVKVTQSSRYLVKRTGEKVFLECVQDMDHENMFWYRQDPGLGLRLIYFSYDVKMKEKGDIPEGYSVSREKKERFSLILESASTNQTSMYLCASSLIVLAGNYEQYFGPGTRLTVT.

CDR3 sequence (DNA): TGCGCCAGCAGCTCCTCGGGGGTGGTGGGCACTGAAGCTTTCTTT. Protein: CASSSSGVVGTEAFF. This chain uses TRBV5-1 with TRBJ1-1, with TRBD1 as a possible D gene (5 bases). Germline assignment: CDR1 SGHRS and CDR2 YFSETQ. With 3 bases removed from V and 4 bases from J, the gap between germline ends came to 16 bases. The CDR3 spans 15 residues. The full variable domain, completed using reference TRBV5-1 and TRBJ1-1, is KAGVTQTPRYLIKTRGQQVTLSCSPISGHRSVSWYQQTPGQGLQFLFEYFSETQRNKGNFPGRFSGRQFSNSRSEMNVSTLELGDSALYLCASSSSGVVGTEAFFGQGTRLTVV.

The CDR3 reads CASSGHESYEQYF. CDR3 in DNA: TGTGCCAGCAGTGGACATGAATCCTACGAGCAGTACTTC. This chain links TRBV27 with TRBJ2-7; tentatively, D is TRBD1 (5 bases). V lost 5 bases to trimming and J lost 1 base, with 9 bases between them. From germline, CDR1 is MNHEY and CDR2 SMNVEV (reference sequence). This CDR3 has 13 residues.

The V call is TRBV19, the J call TRBJ2-1; 9 nucleotides agree with TRBD1. Germline V lookup: CDR1 LNHDA, CDR2 SQIVND (reference sequence). With 0 bases clipped from V and 15 bases from J, the junction kept 6 bases outside the gene matches. The CDR3 extends over 13 amino acids. The CDR3 loop is CASSIDTTGGAFF. As DNA, the CDR3 is TGTGCCAGTAGTATAGACACCACAGGGGGCGCGTTCTTC.

The V and J genes are TRBV19 and TRBJ1-3; no clear D gene. CDR1 is LNHDA and CDR2 is SQIVND in the germline V gene (reference sequence). Trimming pared 0 bases from V and 2 bases from J, leaving 8 bases between. The CDR3 is made up of 15 amino acids. The CDR3 protein is CASSIEEAPGNTIYF. CDR3 coding DNA: TGTGCCAGTAGTATAGAGGAGGCGCCTGGAAACACCATATATTTT.

This chain uses TRBV27 with TRBJ1-1; TRBD1 might be the D (5 bases). The V and J ends lost 4 bases and 6 bases respectively, with 15 bases between them. The germline gives CDR1 MNHEY, CDR2 SMNVEV (reference sequence). CDR3 length equals 14 residues. In nucleotides, the CDR3 is TGTGCCAGCAGTTCCGTCGGGGGTCACTCTGAAGCTTTCTTT. Translated: CASSSVGGHSEAFF.

The chain uses TRBV5-1 and TRBJ2-1; 10 positions match TRBD2. Germline V gene lookup returns CDR1 SGHRS and CDR2 YFSETQ. V shed 1 base, J shed 9 bases, and the junction held 7 bases outside the gene matches. CDR3 size: 15 residues. The CDR3 DNA reads as TGCGCCAGCAGCTTGTGGCTAGCGGGAGAAGGTGAGCAGTTCTTC. It yields the protein CASSLWLAGEGEQFF.

The chain uses TRBV5-1 and TRBJ2-5; perhaps TRBD2 as D (6 bases). The V end lost 7 bases, the J end lost 2 bases, and 18 bases lay between the germline ends. Germline V lookup: CDR1 SGHRS, CDR2 YFSETQ. This CDR3 spans 15 amino acids. CDR3 in amino acids: CASSRGLALQETQYF. CDR3 bases: TGCGCCAGCTCCAGAGGGCTAGCGCTTCAAGAGACCCAGTACTTC.

The rearrangement joins TRBV11-2 to TRBJ1-2; D perhaps matches TRBD1 (5 bases). Germline CDR1 is SGHAT and CDR2 is FQNNGV. The germline V and J ends were trimmed by 6 bases and 4 bases, with 21 bases remaining between them. The CDR3 sequence is 16 residues long. The CDR3 nucleotides read TGTGCCAGCAGGCCCGTGTGGGGGGACCTAGGCTATGGCTACACCTTC. Translated: CASRPVWGDLGYGYTF.

The rearrangement links TRBV27 to TRBJ1-5, with a weak D call TRBD1 (6 bases). Germline V gene lookup returns CDR1 MNHEY and CDR2 SMNVEV (reference sequence). The germline V and J ends were trimmed by 2 bases and 0 bases, with 8 bases remaining between them. The CDR3 is made up of 15 amino acids. The CDR3 sequence: CASSLGRGSNQPQHF. For the CDR3, the DNA is TGTGCCAGCAGTTTAGGCAGGGGTAGCAATCAGCCCCAGCATTTT.

This chain connects TRBV3-1 (or the pseudogene TRBV3-2) to TRBJ2-1; TRBD2 matches at 7 bases. This CDR3 comprises 17 residues. V was clipped by 0 bases and J by 5 bases; unmatched bases: 10. Germline CDR1 reads LGHDT; CDR2 reads YNNKEL (reference sequence). The CDR3 reads CASSQERRAGVNNEQFF. CDR3 in DNA: TGTGCCAGCAGCCAAGAAAGAAGGGCGGGAGTTAACAATGAGCAGTTCTTC.

The rearrangement links TRBV2 to TRBJ2-2; possible D gene TRBD1, 5 bases. The CDR3 loop spans 14 amino acids. The V gene's germline CDR1 is SNHLY and CDR2 FYNNEI. Deletions cut 7 bases from V and 1 base from J, with 10 bases between. CDR3: CASIPQGNTGELFF. The CDR3 bases are TGTGCCAGCATCCCGCAGGGGAACACCGGGGAGCTGTTTTTT.

The chain combines TRBV11-1 with TRBJ2-7; 9 bases map to TRBD2. There are 15 residues in the CDR3. The ends lost 3 bases at V and 2 bases at J; junction bases unmatched: 5. The germline V gene has CDR1 SGHAT and CDR2 FQDESV (reference sequence). The CDR3 here is CASSFSGSGPYEQYF. In DNA form, the CDR3 reads TGTGCCAGCAGCTTTAGCGGGAGTGGGCCCTACGAGCAGTACTTC.

V and J are TRBV28 and TRBJ2-6, with 9 bases lining up with TRBD1. The CDR3 runs to 15 residues. V trimming: 6 bases; J trimming: 2 bases; junction bases outside the gene matches: 2. Germline CDR1 and CDR2: MDHEN and SYDVKM. In nucleotides, the CDR3 is TGTGCCAGCAGCCGGACAGGGGCTGGGGCCAACGTCCTGACTTTC. Amino acids: CASSRTGAGANVLTF.

The genes are TRBV5-8 and TRBJ2-1, with 7 bases aligning to TRBD1. CDR1 and CDR2 (germline): SGHTS, YDEGEE. This CDR3 is built from 14 residues. V lost 4 bases to trimming and J lost 4 bases; unmatched junction nucleotides: 5. CDR3 amino acids: CASSAGTDYNEQFF. The DNA of the CDR3 is TGTGCCAGCAGCGCCGGGACAGATTACAATGAGCAGTTCTTC.

The V gene is TRBV5-1, the J gene TRBJ1-1, with 8 bases matching TRBD1. J lost 4 bases, V lost 3 bases, and 5 bases had no gene match. From germline, CDR1 is SGHRS and CDR2 YFSETQ. This CDR3 has 14 amino acids. The CDR3 DNA is TGCGCCAGCAGCTCAGGACAGGGTGGCACTGAAGCTTTCTTT. This translates into CASSSGQGGTEAFF.

This chain uses TRBV27 with TRBJ1-2, with 7 positions matching TRBD1. This CDR3 is built from 15 residues. The V gene's germline CDR1 is MNHEY and CDR2 SMNVEV (reference sequence). Germline trimming cut 4 bases from V and 5 bases from J; bases unmatched to any gene: 10. The CDR3 nucleotides read TGTGCCAGCAGTTCCGGACAGGAGATAGGGTATGGCTACACCTTC. Translated: CASSSGQEIGYGYTF.

The V call is TRBV4-1, the J call TRBJ1-4; D is uncertain. There are 14 residues in the CDR3. V dropped 0 bases and J dropped 8 bases, with 10 bases sitting between them. Germline CDR1 MGHRA, CDR2 YSYEKL. CDR3 bases: TGCGCCAGCAGCCAAGACGCGTTCGGGGAAAAACTGTTTTTT. This encodes CASSQDAFGEKLFF.

This chain links TRBV19 with TRBJ2-1, with 8 nucleotides matching TRBD1. CDR3 size: 13 residues. From germline, CDR1 is LNHDA and CDR2 SQIVND (reference sequence). V was pared by 5 bases and J by 9 bases, with 6 bases of the junction left unmatched. In DNA, the CDR3 is TGTGCCAGTAGTGGGCAGGGGGCGCGTGAGCAGTTCTTC. Translating gives CASSGQGAREQFF.